This T cell receptor beta chain was recorded in a study of PD-L1 blockade in urothelial cancer. Noted time point: pretreatment peripheral blood. Clones were read by immunoSEQ multiplex PCR, and TCRdb kept only the in-frame ones, dropping some. The table shows over 35,000 clones, with roughly 92% occurring only once. This sequence originates from a woman between 55 and 75 years old with urothelial cancer. The sequences come from PBMCs, collected around atezolizumab (anti-PD-L1) treatment.

CDR3 protein: CASSRISGRLADTQYF. CDR3 nucleotides: TGTGCCAGCAGCCGGATTAGCGGGAGGCTAGCAGATACGCAGTATTTT. The chain carries TRBV5-4 and TRBJ2-3; 10 nucleotides line up with TRBD2. Unmatched junction bases numbered 9, after V lost 4 bases and J lost 4 bases. The V gene's germline CDR1 is SGHNT and CDR2 YYREEE (reference sequence). This CDR3 comprises 16 residues.